Sequencing of this T cell receptor (beta chain) was carried out in a study of PD-L1 blockade in urothelial cancer. Background on the study: Men with urothelial cancer arising in the bladder made up most of the 29 patients. Analyzed time points were 3 weeks (second dose) and 6 weeks after therapy began. Study patients had been treated with 0 to 3 previous chemotherapy regimens.

Germline-derived CDR1 and CDR2 are LNHDA and SQIVND (reference sequence). The CDR3 length is 14 residues. Trimming left V 3 bases short and J 0 bases short, with 8 bases between. In each PCR, synthetic TCR analog templates were spiked in. TCRdb's table, derived via immunoSEQ multiplex PCR, lists solely in-frame clones and lacks some. The sample contains under 120,000 clones, 70% to 85% of which appear only once. The chain carries TRBV19 and TRBJ1-2; TRBD1 might be the D (6 bases). The sequence was obtained from a man in his forties or fifties with urothelial cancer. Sequencing was performed on PBMCs, taken around atezolizumab (anti-PD-L1) treatment. The CDR3 spells CASSIGTTNYGYTF. The CDR3 bases are TGTGCCAGTAGTATCGGGACAACTAACTATGGCTACACCTTC.